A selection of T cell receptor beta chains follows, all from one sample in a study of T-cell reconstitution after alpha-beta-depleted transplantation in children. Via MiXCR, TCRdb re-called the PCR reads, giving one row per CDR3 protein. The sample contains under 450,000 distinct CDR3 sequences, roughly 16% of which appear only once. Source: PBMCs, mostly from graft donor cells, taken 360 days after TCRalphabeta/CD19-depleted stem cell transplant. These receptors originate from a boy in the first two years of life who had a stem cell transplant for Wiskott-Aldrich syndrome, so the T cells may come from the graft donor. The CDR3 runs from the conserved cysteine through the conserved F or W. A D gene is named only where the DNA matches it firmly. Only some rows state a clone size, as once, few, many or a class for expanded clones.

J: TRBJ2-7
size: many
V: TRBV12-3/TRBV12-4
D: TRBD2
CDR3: CASTLAGTTYEQYF
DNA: TGTGCCAGCACCCTAGCGGGGACTACCTACGAGCAGTACTTC

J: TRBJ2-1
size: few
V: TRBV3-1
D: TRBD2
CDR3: CASSRGTSGYNEQFF
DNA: TGTGCCAGCAGCCGAGGGACTAGCGGGTACAATGAGCAGTTCTTC

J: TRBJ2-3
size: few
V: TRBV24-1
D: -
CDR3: CATSVLGLTGMGTDTQYF
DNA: TGTGCCACCAGTGTTCTGGGTTTGACAGGTATGGGGACAGATACGCAGTATTTT

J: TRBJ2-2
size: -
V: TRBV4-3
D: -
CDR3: CASSQSWRNTGELFF
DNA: TGCGCCAGCAGCCAAAGCTGGCGGAACACCGGGGAGCTGTTTTTT

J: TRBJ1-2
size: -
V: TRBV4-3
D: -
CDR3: CASSQEFRSAYGYTF
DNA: TGCGCCAGCAGCCAAGAGTTCAGGAGTGCCTATGGCTACACCTTC

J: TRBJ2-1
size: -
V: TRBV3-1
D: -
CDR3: CASRQRLVGEQFF
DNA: TGTGCCAGCAGACAGCGACTAGTAGGTGAGCAGTTCTTC

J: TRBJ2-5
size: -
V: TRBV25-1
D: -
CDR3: CASSDSLTAQETQYF
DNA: TGTGCCAGCAGTGATTCCCTTACAGCACAAGAGACCCAGTACTTC

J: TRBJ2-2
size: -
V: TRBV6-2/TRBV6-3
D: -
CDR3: CASSQRRRQTTTGELFF
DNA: TGTGCCAGCAGTCAAAGGCGGCGGCAGACGACTACCGGGGAGCTGTTTTTT

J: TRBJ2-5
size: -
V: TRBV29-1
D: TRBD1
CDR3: CSVVTGGETQYF
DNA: TGCAGCGTTGTAACAGGGGGAGAGACCCAGTACTTC

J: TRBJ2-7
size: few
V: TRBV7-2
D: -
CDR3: CASSLGGRRPSYEQYF
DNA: TGTGCCAGCAGCTTAGGTGGTAGGCGTCCCTCCTACGAGCAGTACTTC

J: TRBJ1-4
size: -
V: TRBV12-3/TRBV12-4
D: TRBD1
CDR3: CASSPGQAHGEKLFF
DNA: TGTGCCAGCAGCCCGGGACAGGCCCACGGGGAAAAACTGTTTTTT

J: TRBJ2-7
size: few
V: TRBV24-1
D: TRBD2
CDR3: CATSDPGLAGTYEQYF
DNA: TGTGCCACCAGTGACCCGGGACTAGCAGGGACCTACGAGCAGTACTTC

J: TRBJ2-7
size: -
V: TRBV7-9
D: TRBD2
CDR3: CASSLSLAGVGEQYF
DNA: TGTGCCAGCAGCTTAAGCCTAGCGGGAGTAGGCGAGCAGTACTTC

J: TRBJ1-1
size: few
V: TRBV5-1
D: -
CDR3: CASRGLMNTEAFF
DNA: TGCGCCAGCAGGGGTCTCATGAACACTGAAGCTTTCTTT

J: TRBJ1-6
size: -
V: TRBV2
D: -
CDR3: CASSDSGPRWLLHF
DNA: TGTGCCAGCAGTGATTCGGGACCCCGATGGCTCCTCCACTTT

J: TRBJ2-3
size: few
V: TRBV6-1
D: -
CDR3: CASSQSMGSTDTQYF
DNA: TGTGCCAGCAGTCAATCTATGGGGAGCACAGATACGCAGTATTTT

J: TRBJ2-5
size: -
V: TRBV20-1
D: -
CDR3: CSASPYTVLQDNTQYF
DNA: TGCAGTGCTAGCCCTTATACTGTGCTACAAGATAATACCCAGTACTTC

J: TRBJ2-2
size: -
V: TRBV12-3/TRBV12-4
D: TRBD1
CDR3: CASRPDRGHTGELFF
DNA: TGTGCCAGCAGACCGGACAGGGGGCACACCGGGGAGCTGTTTTTT

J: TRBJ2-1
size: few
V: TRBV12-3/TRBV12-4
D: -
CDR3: CASSLSHYNEQFF
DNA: TGTGCCAGCAGTTTAAGTCACTACAATGAGCAGTTCTTC

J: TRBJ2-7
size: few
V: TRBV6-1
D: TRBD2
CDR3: CASSLPDKSGRLTYEQYF
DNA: TGTGCCAGCAGCCTACCCGACAAAAGCGGGAGGTTAACCTACGAGCAGTACTTC

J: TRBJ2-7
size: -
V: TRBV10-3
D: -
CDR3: CASEQGKEGAYEQYF
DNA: TGTGCCAGCGAACAGGGAAAGGAAGGAGCCTACGAGCAGTACTTC

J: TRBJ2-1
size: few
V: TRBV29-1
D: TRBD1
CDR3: CSATRDRVNEQFF
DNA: TGCAGCGCCACTAGGGACAGGGTCAATGAGCAGTTCTTC

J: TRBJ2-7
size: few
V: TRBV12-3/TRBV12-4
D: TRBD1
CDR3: CASSLSRDRGREQYF
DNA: TGTGCCAGCAGTTTATCCCGGGACAGGGGGCGCGAGCAGTACTTC

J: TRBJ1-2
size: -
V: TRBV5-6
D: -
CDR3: CATLSWGLDYGYTF
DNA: TGTGCCACCCTTTCGTGGGGGCTAGACTATGGCTACACCTTC

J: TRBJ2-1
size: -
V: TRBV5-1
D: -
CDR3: CASSLGPRDEQFF
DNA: TGCGCCAGCAGCTTGGGCCCGAGGGATGAGCAGTTCTTC

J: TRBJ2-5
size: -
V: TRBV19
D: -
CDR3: CASRGTYKETQYF
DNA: TGTGCCAGTAGGGGGACTTATAAAGAGACCCAGTACTTC

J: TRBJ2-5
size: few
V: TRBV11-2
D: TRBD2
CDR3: CASSFTAGVGQETQYF
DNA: TGTGCCAGCAGCTTTACAGCGGGAGTGGGGCAAGAGACCCAGTACTTC

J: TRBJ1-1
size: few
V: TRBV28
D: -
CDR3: CASVRTEAFF
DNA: TGTGCCAGCGTCCGGACTGAAGCTTTCTTT

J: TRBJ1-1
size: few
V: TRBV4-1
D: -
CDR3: CASSHVTGGRLDTEAFF
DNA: TGCGCCAGCAGCCATGTAACAGGAGGCCGGTTGGACACTGAAGCTTTCTTT

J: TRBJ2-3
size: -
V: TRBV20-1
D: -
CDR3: CSGTGETDTQYF
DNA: TGCAGTGGGACGGGGGAGACAGATACGCAGTATTTT

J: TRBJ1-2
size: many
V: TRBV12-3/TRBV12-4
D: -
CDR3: CASSFGNYGYTF
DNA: TGTGCCAGCAGTTTTGGCAACTATGGCTACACCTTC

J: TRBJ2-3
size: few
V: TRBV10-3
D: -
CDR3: CAISEVSTDTQYF
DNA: TGTGCCATCAGTGAGGTTAGCACAGATACGCAGTATTTT

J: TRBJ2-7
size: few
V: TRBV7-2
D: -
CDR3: CASSFDRLYEQYF
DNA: TGTGCCAGCAGCTTTGACAGACTCTACGAGCAGTACTTC

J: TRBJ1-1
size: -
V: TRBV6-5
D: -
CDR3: CASKARRNFMRAFF
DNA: TGTGCCAGCAAGGCCCGGAGGAATTTTATGAGGGCTTTCTTT

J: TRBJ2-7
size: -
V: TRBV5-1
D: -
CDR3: CASASGTRVYEQYF
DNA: TGCGCCAGCGCTTCCGGGACAAGGGTCTACGAGCAGTACTTC

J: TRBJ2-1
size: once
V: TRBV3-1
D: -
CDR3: CASSQSGRKNEQFF
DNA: TGTGCCAGCAGCCAGTCGGGACGGAAAAATGAGCAGTTCTTC

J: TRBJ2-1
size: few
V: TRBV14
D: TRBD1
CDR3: CASSSRGNSYNEQFF
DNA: TGTGCCAGCAGCAGCAGGGGGAACTCCTACAATGAGCAGTTCTTC

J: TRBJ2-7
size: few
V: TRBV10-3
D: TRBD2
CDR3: CAISVTSVLTYEQYF
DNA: TGTGCCATCAGTGTAACTAGCGTTTTAACTTACGAGCAGTACTTC

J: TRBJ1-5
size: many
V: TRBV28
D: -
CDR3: CASSFPLRINQPQHF
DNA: TGTGCCAGCAGTTTCCCTCTCAGGATCAATCAGCCCCAGCATTTT

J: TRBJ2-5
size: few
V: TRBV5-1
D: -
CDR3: CASSLKQRQETQYF
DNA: TGCGCCAGCAGCTTGAAACAGCGCCAAGAGACCCAGTACTTC

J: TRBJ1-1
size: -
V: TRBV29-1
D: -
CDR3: CSGGVGTEAFF
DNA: TGCAGCGGAGGAGTAGGGACTGAAGCTTTCTTT

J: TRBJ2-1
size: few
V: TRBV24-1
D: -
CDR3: CATSDLTPGAHNEQFF
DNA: TGTGCCACCAGTGACCTGACTCCGGGAGCCCACAATGAGCAGTTCTTC

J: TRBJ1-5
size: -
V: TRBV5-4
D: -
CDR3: CASSLDDNQPQHF
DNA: TGTGCCAGCAGCTTGGACGACAATCAGCCCCAGCATTTT

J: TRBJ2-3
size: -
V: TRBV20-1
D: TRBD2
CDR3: CSAGTSGGAGDTQYF
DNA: TGCAGTGCCGGGACTAGCGGGGGGGCCGGGGATACGCAGTATTTT

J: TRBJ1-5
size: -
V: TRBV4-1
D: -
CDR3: CASSQAGPSNQPQHF
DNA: TGCGCCAGCAGCCAGGCGGGACCTAGCAATCAGCCCCAGCATTTT